The clone carrying this TCR beta chain appeared many times. This sample was included in a study of regulatory T cells in long-lasting Graves disease. Study-level background: Graves' patients (newly diagnosed) had been on antithyroid drugs under 3 months.

Germline CDR1 reads SGHTA; CDR2 reads FQGTGA. The CDR3 is made up of 13 amino acids. Between the trimmed V and J ends, which lost 1 base and 1 base, there was a span of 4 bases. Time point indicated: newly diagnosed GD, antithyroid drugs for less than 3 months. Construction of the TCR library relied on RNA isolated from PBMCs. EDTA tubes received around 9 milliliters of drawn peripheral blood. According to the study, TCR beta libraries were built with iRepertoire HTBI primers and CDR3-region Arm-PCR. MiXCR, run by TCRdb on the multiplex PCR reads, gives a single entry per CDR3 protein. The sample has a few hundred thousand distinct CDR3 sequences; 20% to 25% are singletons.

The clonotype comes from a female donor with Graves disease. The chain recombines TRBV7-3 with TRBJ2-5, with unresolved D. Source: peripheral blood mononuclear cells (PBMCs), taken at new diagnosis, from a patient treated with antithyroid drugs. The CDR3 DNA reads TGTGCCAGCAGCTTAAGGCTCCAAGAGACCCAGTACTTC. Its translation is CASSLRLQETQYF.